The clone carrying this T cell receptor beta chain was observed a few times. Antigen: not known. The data derive from a study of T-cell reconstitution after alpha-beta-depleted transplantation in children. Study-wide results and caveats: Counts and diversity of T cells one year after transplant came mostly from newly produced T cells. There were some patients whose high TCRbeta diversity at day 60 came from surviving recipient T cells and thymic progenitors. Reportedly, roughly two months post-transplant, alpha-beta T cells arose from several hundred expanded graft clones.

It was with unique molecular identifiers that the TCRbeta library was prepared. TCRdb ran MiXCR on the PCR reads and lists one entry per CDR3 protein. Of about 290,000 distinct CDR3 sequences in the sample, around 9.1% were seen once. Material: PBMCs, obtained before TCRalphabeta/CD19-depleted stem cell transplant. This receptor was identified in a boy under two years old with acute myeloid leukemia, due to receive a stem cell transplant.

CDR3 protein: CASLVRWPEPTDTQYF. CDR3 DNA sequence: TGTGCCAGCCTTGTCAGATGGCCGGAGCCCACAGATACGCAGTATTTT. J is TRBJ2-3 and V is TRBV27; D is undetermined. The V end was cut by 8 bases, the J end by 2 bases, with 20 bases between. CDR3 length: 16 amino acids. The germline CDR1 and CDR2 sequences are MNHEY and SMNVEV (reference sequence).